This T cell receptor beta chain is from a study of beta chain features in type 1 diabetes. A word on this clone: Its antigen is unidentified.

Study observations and caveats: Reduced insertions and increased deletions marked VDJ junctions in type 1 diabetes patients. For patients and controls alike, PCR might favor shorter templates to the same degree. Resolution of whether HLA type affects TCRB rearrangement was not achieved here. Within the patient group, naive, central memory and Treg TCRB repertoires appeared more similar to each other than within healthy donors.

Reverse transcription of all isolated RNA meant that expressed TCRB transcripts were sequenced. Using immunoSEQ multiplex PCR, the repertoire was profiled, and TCRdb retains in-frame clones only, with some absent. The table includes under 400,000 clones, around 20% detected once. This CDR3 comprises 13 residues. Trimming took 6 bases from V and 6 from J, leaving 14 bases between them. The V gene's germline CDR1 is SGHVS and CDR2 FQNEAQ. The receptor was isolated from a woman aged 18-29 years in good health. The rearrangement links TRBV7-8 to TRBJ1-1; D is undetermined. Material: naive CD4+ T cells from blood. The DNA for the CDR3 is TGTGCCAGCAGTTCCGCCGGGGTGCCTGAAGCTTTCTTT. This translates into CASSSAGVPEAFF.